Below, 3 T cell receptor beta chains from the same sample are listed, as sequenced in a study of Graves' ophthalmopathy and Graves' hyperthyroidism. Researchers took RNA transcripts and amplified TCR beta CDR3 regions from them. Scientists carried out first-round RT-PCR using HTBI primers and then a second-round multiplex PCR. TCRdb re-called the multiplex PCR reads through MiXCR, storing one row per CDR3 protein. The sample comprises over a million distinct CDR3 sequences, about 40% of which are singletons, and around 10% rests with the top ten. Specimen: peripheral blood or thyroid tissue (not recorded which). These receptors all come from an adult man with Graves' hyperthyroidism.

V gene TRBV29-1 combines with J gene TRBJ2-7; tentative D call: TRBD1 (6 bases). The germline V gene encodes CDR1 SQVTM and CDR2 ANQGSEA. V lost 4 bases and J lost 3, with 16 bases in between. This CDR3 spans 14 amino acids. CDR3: CSVVPRRGNYEQYF. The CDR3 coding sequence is TGCAGCGTTGTTCCTAGAAGGGGGAACTACGAGCAGTACTTC.

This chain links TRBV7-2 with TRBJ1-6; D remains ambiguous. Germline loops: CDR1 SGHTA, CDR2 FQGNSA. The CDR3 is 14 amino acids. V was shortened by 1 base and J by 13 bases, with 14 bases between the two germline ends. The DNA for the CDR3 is TGTGCCAGCAGCTTAGGGACGATGCGGATCCCCCTCCACTTT. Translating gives CASSLGTMRIPLHF.

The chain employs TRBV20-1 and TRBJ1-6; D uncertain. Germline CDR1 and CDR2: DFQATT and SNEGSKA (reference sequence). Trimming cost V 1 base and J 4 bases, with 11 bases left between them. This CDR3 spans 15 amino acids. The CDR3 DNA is TGCAGTGCTAGAGTAACGGCAGATTATAATTCACCCCTCCACTTT. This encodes CSARVTADYNSPLHF.